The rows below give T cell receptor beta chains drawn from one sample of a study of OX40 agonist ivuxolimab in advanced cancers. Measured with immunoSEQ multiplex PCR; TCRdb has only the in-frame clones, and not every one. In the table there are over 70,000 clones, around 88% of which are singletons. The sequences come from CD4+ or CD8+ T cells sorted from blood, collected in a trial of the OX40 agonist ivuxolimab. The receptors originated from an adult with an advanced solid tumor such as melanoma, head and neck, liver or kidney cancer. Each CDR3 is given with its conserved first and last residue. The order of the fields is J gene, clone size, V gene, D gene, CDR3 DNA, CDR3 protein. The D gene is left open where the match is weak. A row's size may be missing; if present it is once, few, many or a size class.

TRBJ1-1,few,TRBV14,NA,TGTGCCAGCAGCCAAGGACTCAGCCGAGAAGCTTTCTTT,CASSQGLSREAFF
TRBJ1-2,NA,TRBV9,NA,TGTGCCAGCAGCGTAGAGTCGGACACGCCAACCCCTACTAACTATGGCTACACCTTC,CASSVESDTPTPTNYGYTF
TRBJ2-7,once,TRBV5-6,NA,TGTGCCAGCAGCTTGATGGGGTCTCCCTACGAGCAGTACTTC,CASSLMGSPYEQYF
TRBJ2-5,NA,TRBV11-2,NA,TGTGCCAGCAGCACACAGGGAGGCCAGTACTTC,CASSTQGGQYF
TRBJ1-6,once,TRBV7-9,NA,TGTGCCAGCAGCTTAAAGGAGGGGTGGAATTCACCCCTCCACTTT,CASSLKEGWNSPLHF
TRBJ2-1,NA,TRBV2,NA,TGTGCCAGCTTTCGACGAAATGAGCAGTTCTTC,CASFRRNEQFF
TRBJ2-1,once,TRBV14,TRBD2,TGTGCCAGCAGCTTCTTGGGCGGGGGATACAATGAGCAGTTCTTC,CASSFLGGGYNEQFF
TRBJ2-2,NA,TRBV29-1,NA,TGCAGCGTTCTACCGGGGTCCGGGGAGCTGTTTTTT,CSVLPGSGELFF
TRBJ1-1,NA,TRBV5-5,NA,TGTGCCAGCAGCTTGGTTGTGGTGAACACTGAAGCTTTCTTT,CASSLVVVNTEAFF
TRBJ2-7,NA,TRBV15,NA,TGTGCCACCAGCAGAGATTATGAGGACGAGCAGTACTTC,CATSRDYEDEQYF
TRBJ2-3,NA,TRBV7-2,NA,TGTGCCAGCAGCCTCGGGGGGCGATTCACAGATACGCAGTATTTT,CASSLGGRFTDTQYF
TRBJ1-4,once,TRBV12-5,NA,TGTGCTAGTGGTTTGGTTCCCAATATCCGGGACAAACCAACTAATGAAAAACTGTTTTTT,CASGLVPNIRDKPTNEKLFF
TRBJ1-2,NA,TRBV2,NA,TGTGCCAGCAGTGAATTAAGTTATGGCTACACCTTC,CASSELSYGYTF
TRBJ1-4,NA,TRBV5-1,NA,TGCGCCAGCAGCTTGGTTCGAAGTCGGAGCAATGAAAAACTGTTTTTT,CASSLVRSRSNEKLFF
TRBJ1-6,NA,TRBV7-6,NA,TGTGCCAGCAGCCCGCGACTACTGGGGGCCGGGAATTCACCCCTCCACTTT,CASSPRLLGAGNSPLHF
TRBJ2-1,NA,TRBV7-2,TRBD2,TGTGCCAGCAGCTTGAGAGCGGGAGCCCCCAAGACCAATGAGCAGTTCTTC,CASSLRAGAPKTNEQFF
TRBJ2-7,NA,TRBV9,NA,TGTGCCCCTACCCCCGTGGGGCCCGAGCAGTACTTC,CAPTPVGPEQYF
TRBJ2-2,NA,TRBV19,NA,TGTGCCAGTAGGGACGGCGGAAGGGTCGCCGGGGAGCTGTTTTTT,CASRDGGRVAGELFF
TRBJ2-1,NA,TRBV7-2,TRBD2,TGTGCCAGCAGCCTGGCGCGGACTAGCGGGAGGGCCGGGTACAATGAGCAGTTCTTC,CASSLARTSGRAGYNEQFF
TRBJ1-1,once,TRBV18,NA,TGTGCCAGCTATGGGGGGTCGACGAACACTGAAGCTTTCTTT,CASYGGSTNTEAFF
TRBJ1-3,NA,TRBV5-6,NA,TGTGCCAGCAGCTTCAGGAATTGGCGTGGAAACACCATATATTTT,CASSFRNWRGNTIYF
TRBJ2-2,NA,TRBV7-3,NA,TGTGCCAGCAGCTTAACGTCAGCGGGCCCGAACACCGGGGAGCTGTTTTTT,CASSLTSAGPNTGELFF
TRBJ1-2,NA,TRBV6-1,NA,TGTGCCAGCAGTGAATCAAGTACCTACCACTATGGCTACACCTTC,CASSESSTYHYGYTF
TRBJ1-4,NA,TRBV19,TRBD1,TGTGCCACTGGACAGGGTAAAAAACTGTTTTTT,CATGQGKKLFF
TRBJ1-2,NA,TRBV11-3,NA,TGTGCCAGCAGCTTAGATGGGGTCCAAGGGACTGGTGGCTACACCTTC,CASSLDGVQGTGGYTF
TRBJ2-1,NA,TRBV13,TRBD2,TGTGCCAGCAGCTTAGGAGCGGGAGGGCTACGAGTCTACAATGAGCAGTTCTTC,CASSLGAGGLRVYNEQFF
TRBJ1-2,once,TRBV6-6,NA,TGTGCCAGCAGTCCAGTTGGGGGGGCCGACTATGGCTACACCTTC,CASSPVGGADYGYTF
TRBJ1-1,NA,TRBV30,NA,TGTGCCTGCCTTGGGAGGGTCTTGAACACTGAAGCTTTCTTT,CACLGRVLNTEAFF
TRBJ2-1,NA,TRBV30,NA,TGTGCCTGGGAGCAGAGTGAGCAGTTCTTC,CAWEQSEQFF
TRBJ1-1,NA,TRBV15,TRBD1,TGTGCCACCAGCAGTGGGACAGGGGGTAGGGCTGAAGCTTTCTTT,CATSSGTGGRAEAFF
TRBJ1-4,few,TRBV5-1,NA,TGCGCCAGCAGCTTGGGGGACCTAGGAGGAAATGAAAAACTGTTTTTT,CASSLGDLGGNEKLFF
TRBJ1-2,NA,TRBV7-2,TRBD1,TGTGCCAACAGCCACCCCGGGACAGGCTCCCTTAACTATGGCTACACCTTC,CANSHPGTGSLNYGYTF
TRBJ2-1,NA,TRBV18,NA,TGTGCCAGCTCACTTGGACCCACCGACAGGGAGCAGTTCTTC,CASSLGPTDREQFF
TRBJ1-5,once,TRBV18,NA,TGTGCCAGCTCACCGAGGCAATCTCTTAGCAATCAGCCCCAGCATTTT,CASSPRQSLSNQPQHF
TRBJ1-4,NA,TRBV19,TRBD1,TGTGCCAGTAGTAGACGACAGGGCAGTACAACTAATGAAAAACTGTTTTTT,CASSRRQGSTTNEKLFF
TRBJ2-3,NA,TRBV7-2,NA,TGTGCCAGCAGCTTAGAACCGGGTTGGGCAGATACGCAGTATTTT,CASSLEPGWADTQYF
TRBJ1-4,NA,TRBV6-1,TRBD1,TGTGCCAGCAGTGTCCGGACAGGGTCTAATGAAAAACTGTTTTTT,CASSVRTGSNEKLFF
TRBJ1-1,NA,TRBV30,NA,TGTGCCTGGAGTCTGTATCGGACGGTGGGGACTGAAGCTTTCTTT,CAWSLYRTVGTEAFF
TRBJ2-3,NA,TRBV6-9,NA,TGTGCCAGCAGTTACGGGTCAGTTTACACAGATACGCAGTATTTT,CASSYGSVYTDTQYF
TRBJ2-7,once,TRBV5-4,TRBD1,TGTGCCAGCAGCTTGGACAGGGGTACCTACGAGCAGTACTTC,CASSLDRGTYEQYF
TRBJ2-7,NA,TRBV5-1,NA,TGCGCCAGCAGCAGCGGACAGTCCTACGAGCAGTACTTC,CASSSGQSYEQYF